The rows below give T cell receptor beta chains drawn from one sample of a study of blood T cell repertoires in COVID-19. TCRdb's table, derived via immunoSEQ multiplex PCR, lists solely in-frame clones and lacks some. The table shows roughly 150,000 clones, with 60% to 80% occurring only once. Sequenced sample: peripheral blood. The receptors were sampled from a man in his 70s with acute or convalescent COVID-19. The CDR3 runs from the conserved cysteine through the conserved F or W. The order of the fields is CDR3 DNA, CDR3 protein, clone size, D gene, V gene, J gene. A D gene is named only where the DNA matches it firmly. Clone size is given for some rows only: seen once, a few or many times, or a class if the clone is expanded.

DNA: TGTGCCTGGTCAGACAGGGCCTTGGCTTTCTTT
CDR3: CAWSDRALAFF
size: NA
D: TRBD1
V: TRBV30
J: TRBJ1-1

DNA: TGTGCCAGCAGCTTCGGGGTCACTAATGAAAAACTGTTTTTT
CDR3: CASSFGVTNEKLFF
size: NA
D: NA
V: TRBV5-4
J: TRBJ1-4

DNA: TGTGCCAGCTCCCCTGAGGACAGGCTTAATGAAAAACTGTTTTTT
CDR3: CASSPEDRLNEKLFF
size: once
D: TRBD1
V: TRBV18
J: TRBJ1-4

DNA: TGTGCCAGCAGTTGGACACTTCAGCCCCAGCATTTT
CDR3: CASSWTLQPQHF
size: NA
D: NA
V: TRBV12-3/TRBV12-4
J: TRBJ1-5

DNA: TGTGCCACCAGCAGAGAAGGGGGTATAGATACGCAGTATTTT
CDR3: CATSREGGIDTQYF
size: NA
D: NA
V: TRBV15
J: TRBJ2-3

DNA: TGTGCCAGCAGCCGACCAGGGACTTCCTACGAGCAGTACTTC
CDR3: CASSRPGTSYEQYF
size: NA
D: NA
V: TRBV7-9
J: TRBJ2-7

DNA: TGTGCCAGTACGTCGACAGGGGCTTCTAGCTCTGAAGCTTTCTTT
CDR3: CASTSTGASSSEAFF
size: NA
D: TRBD1
V: TRBV19
J: TRBJ1-1

DNA: TGCGCCAGCAGCTTGTCACAGGGAATTAATGAAAAACTGTTTTTT
CDR3: CASSLSQGINEKLFF
size: once
D: NA
V: TRBV5-1
J: TRBJ1-4

DNA: TGTGCCAGTAGTATCAGCGGGGTAGTGAACACTGAAGCTTTCTTT
CDR3: CASSISGVVNTEAFF
size: NA
D: NA
V: TRBV19
J: TRBJ1-1

DNA: TGTGCCACCAGTGATTGTGTAGGCAGGAACCCCTACGAGCAGTACTTC
CDR3: CATSDCVGRNPYEQYF
size: NA
D: NA
V: TRBV24-1
J: TRBJ2-7

DNA: TGTGCCAGCAGCAAGGGACGGGAGTCCTCTGGAAACACCATATATTTT
CDR3: CASSKGRESSGNTIYF
size: NA
D: NA
V: TRBV7-9
J: TRBJ1-3

DNA: TGTGCCAGTAGAGTAGACACCCTTATCTCCGGGGAGCTGTTTTTT
CDR3: CASRVDTLISGELFF
size: NA
D: NA
V: TRBV19
J: TRBJ2-2

DNA: TGCGCCAGCAGCTTGCAACAGGGGGATGAGCAGTTCTTC
CDR3: CASSLQQGDEQFF
size: once
D: TRBD1
V: TRBV5-1
J: TRBJ2-1

DNA: TGCGCCAGCAGCCACGGACATACGAACACCGGGGAGCTGTTTTTT
CDR3: CASSHGHTNTGELFF
size: NA
D: NA
V: TRBV5-1
J: TRBJ2-2

DNA: TGTGCCTGGAGTGTACAGGGGATGAACACTGAAGCTTTCTTT
CDR3: CAWSVQGMNTEAFF
size: NA
D: TRBD1
V: TRBV30
J: TRBJ1-1

DNA: TGTGCCAGCAGCTTAATCGACAGGGATAATTCACCCCTCCACTTT
CDR3: CASSLIDRDNSPLHF
size: NA
D: TRBD1
V: TRBV7-2
J: TRBJ1-6

DNA: TGTGCCAGCAGCTTTTATGGGAGGAATGAGCAGTTCTTC
CDR3: CASSFYGRNEQFF
size: few
D: NA
V: TRBV5-4
J: TRBJ2-1

DNA: TGTGCCAGCAGCTATAGCTCCTATAATTCACCCCTCCACTTT
CDR3: CASSYSSYNSPLHF
size: NA
D: NA
V: TRBV7-3
J: TRBJ1-6

DNA: TGTGCCAGCTCACCGGAGACAGGGGGAAGCAATCAGCCCCAGCATTTT
CDR3: CASSPETGGSNQPQHF
size: NA
D: TRBD1
V: TRBV18
J: TRBJ1-5

DNA: TGTGCCAGCAGCGTAGCTACGGGGGGACTCTTGACTAATGAAAAACTGTTTTTT
CDR3: CASSVATGGLLTNEKLFF
size: NA
D: NA
V: TRBV9
J: TRBJ1-4

DNA: TGTGCCAGCAGTTTATCCGGGAGTAAGGAAAAACTGTTTTTT
CDR3: CASSLSGSKEKLFF
size: NA
D: NA
V: TRBV28
J: TRBJ1-4

DNA: TGTGCCAGTAGTACTGGAGGGGGCACTAATGAAAAACTGTTTTTT
CDR3: CASSTGGGTNEKLFF
size: NA
D: TRBD1
V: TRBV19
J: TRBJ1-4

DNA: TGCGCCAGCAGCCAAGGTGGCGGGACCTATGGCTACACCTTC
CDR3: CASSQGGGTYGYTF
size: NA
D: NA
V: TRBV4-3
J: TRBJ1-2

DNA: TGTGCCAGCAGACGACAGGGGGCGCCGGAGCAGTACTTC
CDR3: CASRRQGAPEQYF
size: few
D: TRBD1
V: TRBV2
J: TRBJ2-7

DNA: TGTGCCAGTAGTATCCAGCGTCGGCCCCAGCATTTT
CDR3: CASSIQRRPQHF
size: NA
D: NA
V: TRBV19
J: TRBJ1-5

DNA: TGTGCCAGCAGCGTGGGGACAGAGAGCTCCTACGAGCAGTACTTC
CDR3: CASSVGTESSYEQYF
size: NA
D: TRBD1
V: TRBV9
J: TRBJ2-7

DNA: TGCGCCAGCAGCCGCGGGACAGTCGGTATCGGGGAGCTGTTTTTT
CDR3: CASSRGTVGIGELFF
size: NA
D: NA
V: TRBV4-3
J: TRBJ2-2

DNA: TGTGCCAGCAGTTCTCGGACAGGGGCAAACTATGGCTACACCTTC
CDR3: CASSSRTGANYGYTF
size: NA
D: TRBD1
V: TRBV27
J: TRBJ1-2

DNA: TGCGCCAGCAGCCAAGATTGGCAGGGGGTAGCCGAGCAGTACTTC
CDR3: CASSQDWQGVAEQYF
size: NA
D: TRBD1
V: TRBV4-3
J: TRBJ2-7